One and the same sample provided the 4 T cell receptor beta chains below, sequenced in a study of beta chain features in type 1 diabetes. Points from the study as a whole: Moderate yet significant TCRB CDR3 shortening was seen in Type 1 diabetes patients in all four CD4+ subsets.

These receptors' targets are unknown. The entirety of the isolated RNA underwent reverse transcription, so expressed TCRB transcripts were sequenced. The protocol was immunoSEQ multiplex PCR, while the TCRdb copy is restricted to in-frame clones and leaves out a portion. The repertoire holds 330,000 or so clones, with roughly an eighth as singletons. Specimen: naive CD4+ T cells from blood. These receptors were collected from a woman under 30 with type 1 diabetes.

The sample holds a few counts of this clone. The chain joins TRBV2 to TRBJ2-1; 9 nucleotides agree with TRBD1. The CDR3 covers 15 residues. CDR1 SNHLY and CDR2 FYNNEI come from the germline V gene. V lost 6 bases, J lost 1 base, and 4 bases stayed unmatched. CDR3 nucleotides: TGTGCCAGCAGACAGGACAGGGGTTCCTACAATGAGCAGTTCTTC. Translated: CASRQDRGSYNEQFF.

This clone came up a few times. The V gene is TRBV7-9, the J gene TRBJ1-2; D might be TRBD1 (6 bases). V lost 5 bases to trimming and J lost 4 bases, with 8 bases between them. The CDR3 sequence is 12 residues long. Germline lookup yields CDR1 SEHNR and CDR2 FQNEAQ (reference sequence). CDR3 amino acids: CASSKDSYGYTF. The CDR3 DNA reads as TGTGCCAGCAGCAAGGACAGCTATGGCTACACCTTC.

This chain joins TRBV11-2 and TRBJ2-1, with 9 bases fitting TRBD2. V shed 6 bases, J shed 9 bases, and the junction held 12 bases outside the gene matches. This CDR3 spans 15 amino acids. CDR1 SGHAT and CDR2 FQNNGV come from the germline V gene. CDR3 in DNA: TGTGCCAGCAGGTCGAATAGCGGGAGCTTGGGTGAGCAGTTCTTC. Amino acid sequence: CASRSNSGSLGEQFF.

The rearrangement uses TRBV2 and TRBJ2-5; TRBD2 matches 8 bases. The CDR3 consists of 15 residues. V lost 7 bases and J lost 4; bases outside the gene matches: 11. Germline V gene lookup returns CDR1 SNHLY and CDR2 FYNNEI. The CDR3 region is CASILGGGLAETQYF. The CDR3 coding sequence is TGTGCCAGCATCCTTGGGGGAGGACTAGCAGAGACCCAGTACTTC.